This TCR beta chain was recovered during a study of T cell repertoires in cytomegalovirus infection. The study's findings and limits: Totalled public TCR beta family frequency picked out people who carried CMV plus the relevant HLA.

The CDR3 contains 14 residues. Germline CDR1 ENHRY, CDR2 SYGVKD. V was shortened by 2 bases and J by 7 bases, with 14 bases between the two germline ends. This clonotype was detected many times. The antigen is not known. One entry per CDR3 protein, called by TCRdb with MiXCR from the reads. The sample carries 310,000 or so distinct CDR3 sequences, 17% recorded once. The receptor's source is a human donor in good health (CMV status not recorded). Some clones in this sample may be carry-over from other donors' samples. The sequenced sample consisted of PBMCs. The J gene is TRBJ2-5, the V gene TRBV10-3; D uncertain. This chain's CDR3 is CAISEGPQIGTQYF. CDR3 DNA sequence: TGTGCCATCAGTGAGGGACCGCAGATAGGGACCCAGTACTTC.